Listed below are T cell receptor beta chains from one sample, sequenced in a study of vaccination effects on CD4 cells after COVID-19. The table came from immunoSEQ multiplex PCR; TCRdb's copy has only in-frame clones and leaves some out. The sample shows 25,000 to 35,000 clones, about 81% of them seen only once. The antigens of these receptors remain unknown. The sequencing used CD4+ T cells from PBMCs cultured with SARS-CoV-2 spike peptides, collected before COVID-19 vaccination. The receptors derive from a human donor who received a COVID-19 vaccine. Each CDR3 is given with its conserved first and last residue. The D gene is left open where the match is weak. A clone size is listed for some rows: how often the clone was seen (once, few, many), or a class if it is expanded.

cdr3_aa: CASDGGADYGYTF; cdr3_nt: TGTGCCAGCGATGGGGGCGCGGACTATGGCTACACCTTC; v_call: TRBV6-6; d_call: -; j_call: TRBJ1-2; clone_size: -
cdr3_aa: CATRYWGRVVETEAFF; cdr3_nt: TGTGCCACCAGATATTGGGGCAGGGTGGTTGAGACTGAAGCTTTCTTT; v_call: TRBV15; d_call: -; j_call: TRBJ1-1; clone_size: few
cdr3_aa: CASSQESSGRGLEQFF; cdr3_nt: TGTGCCAGCAGCCAAGAATCGAGCGGGAGGGGGTTGGAGCAGTTCTTC; v_call: TRBV4-2; d_call: TRBD2; j_call: TRBJ2-1; clone_size: once
cdr3_aa: CAGGSTNTGELFF; cdr3_nt: TGTGCCGGAGGATCGACCAACACCGGGGAGCTGTTTTTT; v_call: TRBV10-3; d_call: -; j_call: TRBJ2-2; clone_size: -
cdr3_aa: CASSLGGARTEAFF; cdr3_nt: TGTGCCAGCAGCTTAGGGGGGGCAAGGACTGAAGCTTTCTTT; v_call: TRBV7-3; d_call: -; j_call: TRBJ1-1; clone_size: -
cdr3_aa: CASSPAGGSYEQYF; cdr3_nt: TGTGCCAGCAGCCCCGCCGGGGGTTCCTACGAGCAGTACTTC; v_call: TRBV4-2; d_call: -; j_call: TRBJ2-7; clone_size: -
cdr3_aa: CASSLGATNEKLFF; cdr3_nt: TGCGCCAGCAGCTTGGGCGCAACTAATGAAAAACTGTTTTTT; v_call: TRBV5-1; d_call: -; j_call: TRBJ1-4; clone_size: -
cdr3_aa: CASSYFGRGTYNEQFF; cdr3_nt: TGTGCCAGCAGTTACTTTGGCAGGGGGACCTACAATGAGCAGTTCTTC; v_call: TRBV6-5; d_call: TRBD1; j_call: TRBJ2-1; clone_size: -
cdr3_aa: CASSLVRGGYEQYF; cdr3_nt: TGTGCCAGCAGTTTAGTCAGGGGTGGGTACGAGCAGTACTTC; v_call: TRBV28; d_call: -; j_call: TRBJ2-7; clone_size: medium-sized
cdr3_aa: CAISGRDRVNQPQHF; cdr3_nt: TGTGCCATCAGTGGGAGGGACAGGGTGAATCAGCCCCAGCATTTT; v_call: TRBV10-3; d_call: TRBD1; j_call: TRBJ1-5; clone_size: -
cdr3_aa: CASSPRQTGFSDEQYF; cdr3_nt: TGTGCCAGCTCACCACGGCAGACAGGGTTTTCGGACGAGCAGTACTTC; v_call: TRBV18; d_call: TRBD1; j_call: TRBJ2-7; clone_size: few
cdr3_aa: CASSPPGDNEQFF; cdr3_nt: TGTGCCAGCTCACCACCAGGGGACAATGAGCAGTTCTTC; v_call: TRBV18; d_call: -; j_call: TRBJ2-1; clone_size: few
cdr3_aa: CASNRDRRCDNEQFF; cdr3_nt: TGTGCCAGCAACCGAGACAGGAGGTGTGACAATGAGCAGTTCTTC; v_call: TRBV7-6; d_call: -; j_call: TRBJ2-1; clone_size: few
cdr3_aa: CASRPPGNLGEQYF; cdr3_nt: TGTGCCAGCAGGCCCCCGGGAAATCTGGGGGAGCAGTACTTC; v_call: TRBV3-1/TRBV3-2; d_call: -; j_call: TRBJ2-7; clone_size: -
cdr3_aa: CASSLAGLKNEQFF; cdr3_nt: TGTGCCAGCAGTTTAGCGGGTCTGAAAAATGAGCAGTTCTTC; v_call: TRBV28; d_call: -; j_call: TRBJ2-1; clone_size: once
cdr3_aa: CSAEHLTGNYGYTF; cdr3_nt: TGCAGCGCGGAACACCTTACGGGGAACTATGGCTACACCTTC; v_call: TRBV29-1; d_call: -; j_call: TRBJ1-2; clone_size: -
cdr3_aa: CASSPDRDAFF; cdr3_nt: TGTGCCAGCTCACCGGACAGGGATGCTTTCTTT; v_call: TRBV18; d_call: TRBD1; j_call: TRBJ1-1; clone_size: -
cdr3_aa: CASNIFPGQGQEQFF; cdr3_nt: TGTGCCAGCAACATATTCCCGGGACAGGGACAGGAGCAGTTCTTC; v_call: TRBV2; d_call: TRBD1; j_call: TRBJ2-1; clone_size: -
cdr3_aa: CASSVRDRGANTEAFF; cdr3_nt: TGTGCCAGCAGCGTCCGGGACAGGGGAGCGAACACTGAAGCTTTCTTT; v_call: TRBV7-8; d_call: TRBD1; j_call: TRBJ1-1; clone_size: once
cdr3_aa: CASSYSHYSNQPQHF; cdr3_nt: TGTGCCAGCAGTTACTCACACTATAGCAATCAGCCCCAGCATTTT; v_call: TRBV6-5; d_call: -; j_call: TRBJ1-5; clone_size: -
cdr3_aa: CASSSSGGYTEAFF; cdr3_nt: TGTGCCAGCAGCTCCTCAGGGGGTTACACTGAAGCTTTCTTT; v_call: TRBV7-3; d_call: TRBD1; j_call: TRBJ1-1; clone_size: few
cdr3_aa: CASSFSGGGEETQYF; cdr3_nt: TGTGCCAGCAGCTTCTCGGGCGGGGGGGAAGAGACCCAGTACTTC; v_call: TRBV5-4; d_call: TRBD2; j_call: TRBJ2-5; clone_size: -
cdr3_aa: CSVQGYSGNTIYF; cdr3_nt: TGCAGCGTTCAGGGGTACAGTGGAAACACCATATATTTT; v_call: TRBV29-1; d_call: -; j_call: TRBJ1-3; clone_size: few
cdr3_aa: CAWSRDGSYEQYF; cdr3_nt: TGTGCCTGGAGCCGGGACGGATCCTACGAGCAGTACTTC; v_call: TRBV30; d_call: -; j_call: TRBJ2-7; clone_size: -
cdr3_aa: CASSILADSRGYTF; cdr3_nt: TGTGCCAGTAGTATCTTGGCCGACTCTCGGGGCTACACCTTC; v_call: TRBV19; d_call: -; j_call: TRBJ1-2; clone_size: -
cdr3_aa: CASSLSQGGVYEQYF; cdr3_nt: TGTGCCAGCAGTTTGAGCCAGGGGGGAGTCTACGAGCAGTACTTC; v_call: TRBV28; d_call: -; j_call: TRBJ2-7; clone_size: -
cdr3_aa: CASSQEGATNEKLFF; cdr3_nt: TGTGCCAGCAGCCAAGAAGGGGCAACTAATGAAAAACTGTTTTTT; v_call: TRBV4-2; d_call: -; j_call: TRBJ1-4; clone_size: once
cdr3_aa: CAISERGQGSYGYTF; cdr3_nt: TGTGCCATCAGTGAGAGGGGACAGGGAAGCTATGGCTACACCTTC; v_call: TRBV10-3; d_call: TRBD1; j_call: TRBJ1-2; clone_size: -
cdr3_aa: CASSLRGAGVNEKLFF; cdr3_nt: TGTGCCAGCAGCCTCCGGGGGGCAGGGGTGAATGAAAAACTGTTTTTT; v_call: TRBV3-1/TRBV3-2; d_call: -; j_call: TRBJ1-4; clone_size: -
cdr3_aa: CASSEGRETQYF; cdr3_nt: TGTGCCAGCAGTGAGGGGAGAGAGACCCAGTACTTC; v_call: TRBV2; d_call: -; j_call: TRBJ2-5; clone_size: -
cdr3_aa: CASSPRAWNTEAFF; cdr3_nt: TGTGCCAGCTCACCCCGCGCCTGGAACACTGAAGCTTTCTTT; v_call: TRBV18; d_call: -; j_call: TRBJ1-1; clone_size: -
cdr3_aa: CASRTQGLAGRPYEQYF; cdr3_nt: TGTGCCAGCAGGACGCAGGGACTAGCGGGCCGCCCCTACGAGCAGTACTTC; v_call: TRBV2; d_call: TRBD2; j_call: TRBJ2-7; clone_size: once
cdr3_aa: CASRWGSSSTDTQYF; cdr3_nt: TGTGCCAGCAGATGGGGTTCATCTAGCACAGATACGCAGTATTTT; v_call: TRBV3-1/TRBV3-2; d_call: -; j_call: TRBJ2-3; clone_size: -
cdr3_aa: CASSFASGGSDEQFF; cdr3_nt: TGTGCCAGCAGCTTCGCTAGCGGGGGGAGCGATGAGCAGTTCTTC; v_call: TRBV7-2; d_call: TRBD2; j_call: TRBJ2-1; clone_size: once
cdr3_aa: CASSLAEDTQYF; cdr3_nt: TGTGCCAGCAGCTTAGCTGAAGATACGCAGTATTTT; v_call: TRBV5-4; d_call: -; j_call: TRBJ2-3; clone_size: -
cdr3_aa: CSAAGVYGYTF; cdr3_nt: TGCAGCGCCGCAGGGGTGTATGGCTACACCTTC; v_call: TRBV29-1; d_call: -; j_call: TRBJ1-2; clone_size: -
cdr3_aa: CSAQTGDGYTF; cdr3_nt: TGCAGTGCCCAGACAGGGGATGGCTACACCTTC; v_call: TRBV20-1; d_call: TRBD1; j_call: TRBJ1-2; clone_size: -
cdr3_aa: CASSLEGGVRTEAFF; cdr3_nt: TGTGCCAGCAGCCTCGAGGGGGGGGTGCGCACTGAAGCTTTCTTT; v_call: TRBV7-2; d_call: -; j_call: TRBJ1-1; clone_size: -
cdr3_aa: CAWKQDPLTEAFF; cdr3_nt: TGTGCCTGGAAGCAGGACCCCCTCACTGAAGCTTTCTTT; v_call: TRBV30; d_call: -; j_call: TRBJ1-1; clone_size: -
cdr3_aa: CASSVALRGTGDAEAFF; cdr3_nt: TGTGCCAGCAGCGTAGCTCTTAGGGGGACAGGGGACGCAGAAGCTTTCTTT; v_call: TRBV9; d_call: TRBD1; j_call: TRBJ1-1; clone_size: -
cdr3_aa: CASSPNRGGPTYF; cdr3_nt: TGTGCCAGCAGCCCTAATAGGGGGGGCCCCACGTATTTT; v_call: TRBV7-3; d_call: -; j_call: TRBJ2-3; clone_size: -
cdr3_aa: CASSQDTNQASGNTIYF; cdr3_nt: TGTGCCAGCAGCCAAGACACGAACCAAGCCTCTGGAAACACCATATATTTT; v_call: TRBV3-1/TRBV3-2; d_call: -; j_call: TRBJ1-3; clone_size: once
cdr3_aa: CAWSVLGGTEAFF; cdr3_nt: TGTGCCTGGAGTGTACTGGGGGGTACTGAAGCTTTCTTT; v_call: TRBV30; d_call: -; j_call: TRBJ1-1; clone_size: -
cdr3_aa: CASSSRAGGTGELFF; cdr3_nt: TGTGCCAGCAGCTCGAGAGCGGGAGGAACCGGGGAGCTGTTTTTT; v_call: TRBV11-1; d_call: TRBD2; j_call: TRBJ2-2; clone_size: -
cdr3_aa: CASSRRGSTVTYEQYF; cdr3_nt: TGTGCCAGCAGCCGACGGGGGAGCACAGTCACTTACGAGCAGTACTTC; v_call: TRBV3-1/TRBV3-2; d_call: -; j_call: TRBJ2-7; clone_size: -